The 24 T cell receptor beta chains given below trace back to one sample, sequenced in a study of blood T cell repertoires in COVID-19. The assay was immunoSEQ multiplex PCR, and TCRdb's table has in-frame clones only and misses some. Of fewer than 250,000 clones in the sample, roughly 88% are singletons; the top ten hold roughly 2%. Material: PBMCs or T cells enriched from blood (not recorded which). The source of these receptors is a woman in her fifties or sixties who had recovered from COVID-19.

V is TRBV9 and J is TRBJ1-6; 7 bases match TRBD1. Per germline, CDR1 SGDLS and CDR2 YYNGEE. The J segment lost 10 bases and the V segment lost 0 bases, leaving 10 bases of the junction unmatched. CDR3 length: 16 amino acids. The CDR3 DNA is TGTGCCAGCAGCGTAGACGCGGGCAGGGGGAGGTCACCCCTCCACTTT. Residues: CASSVDAGRGRSPLHF.

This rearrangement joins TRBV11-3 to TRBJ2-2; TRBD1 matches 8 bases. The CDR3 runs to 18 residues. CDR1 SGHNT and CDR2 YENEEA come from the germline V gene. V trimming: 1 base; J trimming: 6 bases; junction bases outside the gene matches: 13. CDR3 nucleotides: TGTGCCAGCAGCTTAGTTATTGATGGCAGGGGGCTGTCCGGGGAGCTGTTTTTT. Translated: CASSLVIDGRGLSGELFF.

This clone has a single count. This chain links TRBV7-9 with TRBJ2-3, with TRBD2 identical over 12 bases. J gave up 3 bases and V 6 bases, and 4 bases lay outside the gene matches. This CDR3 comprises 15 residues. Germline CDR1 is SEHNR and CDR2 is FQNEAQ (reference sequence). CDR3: CASSAGTSGTDTQYF. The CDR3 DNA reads TGTGCCAGCAGTGCCGGGACTAGCGGGACAGATACGCAGTATTTT.

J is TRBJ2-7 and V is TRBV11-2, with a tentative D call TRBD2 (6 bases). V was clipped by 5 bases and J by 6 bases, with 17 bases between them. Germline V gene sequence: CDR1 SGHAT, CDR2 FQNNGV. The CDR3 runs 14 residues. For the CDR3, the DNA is TGTGCCAGCAGCCTCCCACTAGCATTTGCCGAGCAGTACTTC. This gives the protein CASSLPLAFAEQYF.

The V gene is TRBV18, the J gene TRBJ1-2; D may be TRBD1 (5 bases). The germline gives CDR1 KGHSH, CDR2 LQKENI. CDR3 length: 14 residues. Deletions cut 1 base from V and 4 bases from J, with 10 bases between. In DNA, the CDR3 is TGTGCCAGCTCACCACAGGGGAAAGGCTATGGCTACACCTTC. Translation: CASSPQGKGYGYTF.

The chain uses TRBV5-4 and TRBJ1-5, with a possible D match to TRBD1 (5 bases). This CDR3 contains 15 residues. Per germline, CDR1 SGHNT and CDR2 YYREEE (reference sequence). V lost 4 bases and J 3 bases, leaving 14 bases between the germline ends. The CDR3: CASSPGRGLNQPQHF. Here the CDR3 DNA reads TGTGCCAGCAGCCCCGGGCGGGGACTCAATCAGCCCCAGCATTTT.

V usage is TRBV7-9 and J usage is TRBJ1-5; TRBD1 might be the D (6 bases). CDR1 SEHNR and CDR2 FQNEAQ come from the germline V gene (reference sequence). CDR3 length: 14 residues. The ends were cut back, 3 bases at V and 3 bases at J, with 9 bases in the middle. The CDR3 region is CASSFSGVNQPQHF. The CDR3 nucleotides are TGTGCCAGCAGCTTCTCAGGGGTCAATCAGCCCCAGCATTTT.

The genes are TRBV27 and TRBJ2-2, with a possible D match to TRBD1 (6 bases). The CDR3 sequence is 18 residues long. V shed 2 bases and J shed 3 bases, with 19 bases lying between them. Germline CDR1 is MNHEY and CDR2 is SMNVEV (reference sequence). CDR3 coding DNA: TGTGCCAGCAGTTTAATCGCAGGGGACCTCGCGGACACCGGGGAGCTGTTTTTT. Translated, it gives CASSLIAGDLADTGELFF.

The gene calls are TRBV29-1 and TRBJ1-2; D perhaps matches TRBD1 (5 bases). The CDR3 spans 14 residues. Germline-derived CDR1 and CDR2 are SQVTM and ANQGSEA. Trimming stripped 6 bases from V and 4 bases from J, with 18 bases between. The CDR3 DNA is TGCAGCGTCCAGAAGATGGGGGGGGTCTATGGCTACACCTTC. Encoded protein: CSVQKMGGVYGYTF.

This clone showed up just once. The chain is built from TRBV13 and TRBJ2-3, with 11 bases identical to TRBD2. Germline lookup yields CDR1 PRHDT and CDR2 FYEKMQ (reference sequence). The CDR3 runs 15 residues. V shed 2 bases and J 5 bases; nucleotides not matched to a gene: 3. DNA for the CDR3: TGTGCCAGCAGCTTAAGGCTAGCGGGGGGAGATACGCAGTATTTT. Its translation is CASSLRLAGGDTQYF.

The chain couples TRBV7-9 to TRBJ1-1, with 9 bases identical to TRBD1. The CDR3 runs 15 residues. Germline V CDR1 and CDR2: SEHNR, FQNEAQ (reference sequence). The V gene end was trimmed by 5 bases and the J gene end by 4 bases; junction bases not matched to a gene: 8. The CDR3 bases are TGTGCCAGCAGCAGAAGGACAGGGGTGTCCACTGAAGCTTTCTTT. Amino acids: CASSRRTGVSTEAFF.

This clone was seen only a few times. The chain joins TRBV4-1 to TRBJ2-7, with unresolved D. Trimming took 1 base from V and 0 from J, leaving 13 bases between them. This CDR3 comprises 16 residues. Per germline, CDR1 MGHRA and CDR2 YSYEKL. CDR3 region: CASSQVVAANSYEQYF. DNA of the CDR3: TGCGCCAGCAGCCAAGTCGTAGCTGCTAACTCCTACGAGCAGTACTTC.

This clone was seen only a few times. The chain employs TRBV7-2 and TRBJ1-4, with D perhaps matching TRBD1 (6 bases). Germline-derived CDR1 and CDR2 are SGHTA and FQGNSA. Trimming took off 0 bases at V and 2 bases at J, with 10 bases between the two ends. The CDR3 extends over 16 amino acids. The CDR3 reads CASSLAQGTTNEKLFF. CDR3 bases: TGTGCCAGCAGCTTAGCCCAGGGGACCACTAATGAAAAACTGTTTTTT.

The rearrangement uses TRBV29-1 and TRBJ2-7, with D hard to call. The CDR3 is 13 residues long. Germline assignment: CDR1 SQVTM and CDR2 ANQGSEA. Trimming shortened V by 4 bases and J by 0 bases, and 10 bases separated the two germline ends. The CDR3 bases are TGCAGCGTTGTTGGCAAAAGCTCCTACGAGCAGTACTTC. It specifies CSVVGKSSYEQYF.

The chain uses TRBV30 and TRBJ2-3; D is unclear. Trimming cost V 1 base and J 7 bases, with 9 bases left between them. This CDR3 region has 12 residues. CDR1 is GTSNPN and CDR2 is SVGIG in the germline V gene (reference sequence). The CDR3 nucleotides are TGTGCCTGGAGTGCCCTTAATTATACGCAGTATTTT. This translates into CAWSALNYTQYF.

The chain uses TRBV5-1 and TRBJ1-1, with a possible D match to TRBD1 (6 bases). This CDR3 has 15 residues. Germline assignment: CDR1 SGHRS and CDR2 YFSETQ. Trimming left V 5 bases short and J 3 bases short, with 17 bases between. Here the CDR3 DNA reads TGCGCCAGCAGACCCTCGACAGGCATGGACACTGAAGCTTTCTTT. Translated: CASRPSTGMDTEAFF.

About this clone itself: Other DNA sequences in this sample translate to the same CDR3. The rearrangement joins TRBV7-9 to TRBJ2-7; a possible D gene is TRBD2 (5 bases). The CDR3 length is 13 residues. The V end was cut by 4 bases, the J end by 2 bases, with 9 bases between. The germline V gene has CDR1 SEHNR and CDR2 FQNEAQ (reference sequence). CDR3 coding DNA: TGTGCCAGCAGCTCGGGAAGAGCCTACGAGCAGTACTTC. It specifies CASSSGRAYEQYF.

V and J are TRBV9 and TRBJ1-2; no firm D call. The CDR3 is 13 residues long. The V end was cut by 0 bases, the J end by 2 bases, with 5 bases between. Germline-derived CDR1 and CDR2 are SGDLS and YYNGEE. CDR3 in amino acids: CASSVAPNYGYTF. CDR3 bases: TGTGCCAGCAGCGTAGCCCCGAACTATGGCTACACCTTC.

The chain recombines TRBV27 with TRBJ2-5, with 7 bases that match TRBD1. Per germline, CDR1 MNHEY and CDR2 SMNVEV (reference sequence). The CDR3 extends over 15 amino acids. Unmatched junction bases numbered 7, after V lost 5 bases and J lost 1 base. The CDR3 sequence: CASSRSRDSQETQYF. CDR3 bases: TGTGCCAGCAGTCGCAGTCGGGACAGCCAAGAGACCCAGTACTTC.

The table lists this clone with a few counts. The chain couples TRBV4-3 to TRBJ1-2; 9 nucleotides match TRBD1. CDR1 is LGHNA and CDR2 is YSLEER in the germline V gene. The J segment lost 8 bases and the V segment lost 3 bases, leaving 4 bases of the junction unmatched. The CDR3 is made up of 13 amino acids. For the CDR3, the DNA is TGCGCCAGCAGCCAGGGACAGGGTCGAGGCTACACCTTC. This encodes CASSQGQGRGYTF.

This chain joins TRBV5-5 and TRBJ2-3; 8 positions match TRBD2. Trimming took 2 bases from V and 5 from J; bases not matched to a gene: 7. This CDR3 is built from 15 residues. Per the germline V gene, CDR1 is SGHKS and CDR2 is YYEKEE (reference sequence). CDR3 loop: CASSFLAGGKDTQYF. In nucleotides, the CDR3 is TGTGCCAGCAGCTTTTTGGCGGGGGGAAAAGATACGCAGTATTTT. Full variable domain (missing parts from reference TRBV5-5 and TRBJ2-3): DAGVTQSPTHLIKTRGQQVTLRCSPISGHKSVSWYQQVLGQGPQFIFQYYEKEERGRGNFPDRFSARQFPNYSSELNVNALLLGDSALYLCASSFLAGGKDTQYFGPGTRLTVL.

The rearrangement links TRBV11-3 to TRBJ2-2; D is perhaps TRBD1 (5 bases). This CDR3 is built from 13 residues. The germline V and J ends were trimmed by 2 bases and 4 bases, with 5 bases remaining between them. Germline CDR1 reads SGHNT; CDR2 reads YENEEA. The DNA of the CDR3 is TGTGCCAGCAGCTTACAGGGCACCGGGGAGCTGTTTTTT. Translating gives CASSLQGTGELFF. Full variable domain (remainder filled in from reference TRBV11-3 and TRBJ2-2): EAGVVQSPRYKIIEKKQPVAFWCNPISGHNTLYWYLQNLGQGPELLIRYENEEAVDDSQLPKDRFSAERLKGVDSTLKIQPAELGDSAVYLCASSLQGTGELFFGEGSRLTVL.

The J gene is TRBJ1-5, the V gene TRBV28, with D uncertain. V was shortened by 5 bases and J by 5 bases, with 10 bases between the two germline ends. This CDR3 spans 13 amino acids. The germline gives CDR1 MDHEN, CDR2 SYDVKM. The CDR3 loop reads CASSIIVHQPQHF. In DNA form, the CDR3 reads TGTGCCAGCAGTATTATAGTGCATCAGCCCCAGCATTTT.

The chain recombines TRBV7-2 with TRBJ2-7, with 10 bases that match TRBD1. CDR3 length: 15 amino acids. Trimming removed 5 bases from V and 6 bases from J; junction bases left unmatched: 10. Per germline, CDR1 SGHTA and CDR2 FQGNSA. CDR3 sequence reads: CASSPRQGADLEQYF. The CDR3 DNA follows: TGTGCCAGCAGCCCGCGACAGGGGGCAGACCTCGAGCAGTACTTC.